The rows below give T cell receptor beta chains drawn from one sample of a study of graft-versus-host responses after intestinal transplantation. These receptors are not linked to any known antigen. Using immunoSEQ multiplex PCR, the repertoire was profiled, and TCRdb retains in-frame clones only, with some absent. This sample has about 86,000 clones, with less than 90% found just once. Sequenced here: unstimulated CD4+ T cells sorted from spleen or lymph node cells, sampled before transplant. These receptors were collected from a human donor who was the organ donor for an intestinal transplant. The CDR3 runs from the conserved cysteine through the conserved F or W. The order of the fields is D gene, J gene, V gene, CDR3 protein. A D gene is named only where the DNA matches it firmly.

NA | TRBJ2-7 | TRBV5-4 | CASSRTGGETYEQYF
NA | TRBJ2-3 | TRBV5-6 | CASRGAGEADTQYF
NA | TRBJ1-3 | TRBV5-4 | CASSHQDRGNTIYF
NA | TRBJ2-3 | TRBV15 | CATSRGEATDTQYF
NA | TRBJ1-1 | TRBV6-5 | CASSYSWAAGEAFF
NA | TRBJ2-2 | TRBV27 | CASSSLSGGAFTGELFF
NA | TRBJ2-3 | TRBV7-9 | CASSLGGGSDTQYF
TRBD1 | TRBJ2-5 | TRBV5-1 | CASSGGQVNALAETQYF
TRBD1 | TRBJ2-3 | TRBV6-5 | CASSLRGPTDTQYF
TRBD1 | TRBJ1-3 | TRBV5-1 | CASSAGDRVGSGNTIYF
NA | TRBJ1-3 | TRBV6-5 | CASSSRGIMSGNTIYF
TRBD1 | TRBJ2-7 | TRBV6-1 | CASSLTGGEQYF
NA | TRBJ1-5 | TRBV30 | CAWSVGGGRNQPQHF
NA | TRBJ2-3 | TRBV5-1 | CASRRYSGATDTQYF
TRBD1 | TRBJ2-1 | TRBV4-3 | CASSLDRGRDEQFF
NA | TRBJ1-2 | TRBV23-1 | CASSHRREGEFNYGYTF
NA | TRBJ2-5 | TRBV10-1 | CASSAPPGAGETQYF
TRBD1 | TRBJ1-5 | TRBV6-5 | CASTEGAYSNQPQHF
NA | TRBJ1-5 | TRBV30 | CAWSVSQAILSNQPQHF
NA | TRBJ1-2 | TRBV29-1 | CSVENPYGGNYGYTF
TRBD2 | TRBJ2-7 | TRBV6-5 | CASRVSGTSLGEQYF
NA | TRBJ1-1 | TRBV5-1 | CASSLYSGGNTEAFF
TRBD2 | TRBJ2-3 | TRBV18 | CASSPTSGSTDTQYF
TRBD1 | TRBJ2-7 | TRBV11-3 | CASSPTGGKQYF
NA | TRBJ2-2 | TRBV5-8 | CASSDVLAFANTGELFF
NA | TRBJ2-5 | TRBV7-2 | CASSFQVLQETQYF
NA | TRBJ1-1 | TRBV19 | CASSRGPEAFF
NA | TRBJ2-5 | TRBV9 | CASSVQGRQETQYF
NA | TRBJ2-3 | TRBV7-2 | CASSLSAASTDTQYF
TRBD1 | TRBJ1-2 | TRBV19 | CASSLTTGPTSYGYTF
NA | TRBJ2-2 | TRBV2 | CASSPGTRLESGELFF
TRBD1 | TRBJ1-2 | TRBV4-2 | CASSPRPGTDGYTF
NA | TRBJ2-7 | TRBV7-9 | CASSSTISSYEQYF
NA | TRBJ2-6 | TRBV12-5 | CASASSGANVLTF
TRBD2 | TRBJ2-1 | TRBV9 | CASSVVSRSSGYNEQFF
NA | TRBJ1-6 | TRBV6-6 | CASSYSGGDSPLHF
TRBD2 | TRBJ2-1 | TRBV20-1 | CSARDGAGRLF
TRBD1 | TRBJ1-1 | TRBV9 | CASSPQDRVIAEAFF
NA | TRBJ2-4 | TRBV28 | CASTLTGIAKNIQYF
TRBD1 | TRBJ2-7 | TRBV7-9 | CASRRDRDAYEQYF
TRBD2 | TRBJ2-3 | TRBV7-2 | CASSLRLAGSTDTQYF
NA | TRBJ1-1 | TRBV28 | CASSLSAAGDTEAFF
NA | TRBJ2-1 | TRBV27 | CASRSGASGFF
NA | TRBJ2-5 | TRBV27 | CASSFYGHQETQYF
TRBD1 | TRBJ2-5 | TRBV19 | CASSSPGQEKQETQYF
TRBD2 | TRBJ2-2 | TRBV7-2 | CASSVAGATGELFF
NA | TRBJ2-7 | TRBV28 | CASSQMYEQYF
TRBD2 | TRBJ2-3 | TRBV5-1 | CASSLELAGGPDTQYF